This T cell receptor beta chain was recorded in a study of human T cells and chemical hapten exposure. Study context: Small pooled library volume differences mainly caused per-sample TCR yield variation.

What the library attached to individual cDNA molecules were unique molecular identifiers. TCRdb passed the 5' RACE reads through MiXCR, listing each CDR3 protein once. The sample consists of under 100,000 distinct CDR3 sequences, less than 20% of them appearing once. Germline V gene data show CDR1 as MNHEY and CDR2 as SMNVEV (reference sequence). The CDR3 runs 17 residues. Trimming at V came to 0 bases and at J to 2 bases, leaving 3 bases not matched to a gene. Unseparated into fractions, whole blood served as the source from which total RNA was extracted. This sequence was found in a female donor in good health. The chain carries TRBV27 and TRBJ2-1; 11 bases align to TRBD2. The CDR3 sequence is CASSLSGTSGTYNEQFF. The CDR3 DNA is TGTGCCAGCAGTTTATCGGGGACTAGCGGTACCTACAATGAGCAGTTCTTC.